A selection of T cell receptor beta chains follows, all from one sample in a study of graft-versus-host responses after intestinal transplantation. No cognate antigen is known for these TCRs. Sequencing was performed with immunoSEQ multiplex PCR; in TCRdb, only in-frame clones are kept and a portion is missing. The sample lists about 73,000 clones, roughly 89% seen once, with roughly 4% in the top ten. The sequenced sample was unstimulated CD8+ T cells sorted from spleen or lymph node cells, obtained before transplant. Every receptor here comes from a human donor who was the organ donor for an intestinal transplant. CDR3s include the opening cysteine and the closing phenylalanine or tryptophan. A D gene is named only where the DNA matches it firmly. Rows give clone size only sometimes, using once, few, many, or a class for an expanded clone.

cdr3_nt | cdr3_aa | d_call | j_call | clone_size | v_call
TGCGCCAGCAGCCCCTTCAATCGGGTCTCCCCTGAAGCTTTCTTT | CASSPFNRVSPEAFF | - | TRBJ1-1 | - | TRBV4-1
TGTGCCAGCAGTTTATCGTGGAGCCTGTTCTTCTATGGCTACACCTTC | CASSLSWSLFFYGYTF | - | TRBJ1-2 | - | TRBV28
TGCGCCAGCAGCTTGGTAGGGGCCGGCACTGAAGCTTTCTTT | CASSLVGAGTEAFF | - | TRBJ1-1 | - | TRBV5-1
TGTGCCAGCAGCCTACCGGGGGGTACCCTTAACACCGGGGAGCTGTTTTTT | CASSLPGGTLNTGELFF | TRBD2 | TRBJ2-2 | - | TRBV7-6
TGTGCCAGCAGTTACCTAGCGGGGGATTACAATGAGCAGTTCTTC | CASSYLAGDYNEQFF | TRBD2 | TRBJ2-1 | - | TRBV6-5
TGTGCCACCAGCAGACAGGAACCACAGGAATACCAAGAGACCCAGTACTTC | CATSRQEPQEYQETQYF | - | TRBJ2-5 | - | TRBV15
TGTGCCAGCAGCGTAAGCGGGGCGGGGGAGCTGTTTTTT | CASSVSGAGELFF | TRBD2 | TRBJ2-2 | - | TRBV9
TGTGCCAGCAGCATTGACACGCGGAGGGCCAATGAGCAGTTCTTC | CASSIDTRRANEQFF | - | TRBJ2-1 | - | TRBV7-9
TGTGCCAGCAGCCAAGAAGCCTTCGGCGGGGGGGCCACCGGGGAGCTGTTTTTT | CASSQEAFGGGATGELFF | TRBD2 | TRBJ2-2 | - | TRBV4-2
TGTGCCACCAGCAGAGATTTTCTAAACTATGGCTACACCTTC | CATSRDFLNYGYTF | - | TRBJ1-2 | - | TRBV15
TGTGCCAGCAGGGTGGTGGGGGCGGGGGAGAACACTGAAGCTTTCTTT | CASRVVGAGENTEAFF | - | TRBJ1-1 | - | TRBV27
TGTGCCAGTAGTATAATGAAGGGGCTCCAGGGTTCACCCCTCCACTTT | CASSIMKGLQGSPLHF | - | TRBJ1-6 | once | TRBV19
TGTGCCAGCAGGAAAACAGGATATAGCAATCAGCCCCAGCATTTT | CASRKTGYSNQPQHF | - | TRBJ1-5 | once | TRBV6-1
TGTGCCAGCTGGAGAGGGATCACAGATACGCAGTATTTT | CASWRGITDTQYF | - | TRBJ2-3 | - | TRBV6-5
TGTGCCAGCAGCCCGTCCCTAGGGGGGGGCCTTTACAATGAGCAGTTCTTC | CASSPSLGGGLYNEQFF | - | TRBJ2-1 | once | TRBV7-3
TGTGCCAGCAGTTTTACCGGGGGGACTGGGGAGACCCAGTACTTC | CASSFTGGTGETQYF | TRBD2 | TRBJ2-5 | - | TRBV27
TGTGCCAGTTCTCTACAGGGGGTCAATCAGCCCCAGCATTTT | CASSLQGVNQPQHF | TRBD1 | TRBJ1-5 | - | TRBV27
TGTGCCAGCGCCCGGGGGTTCAGGCAGCCCCAGCATTTT | CASARGFRQPQHF | - | TRBJ1-5 | - | TRBV6-5
TGTGCCAGCAATCCCGGGGTTGGGAATACAGAGCCCCAGCATTTT | CASNPGVGNTEPQHF | - | TRBJ1-5 | - | TRBV2
TGTGCCAGCGGCCAGCCCCAGCATTTT | CASGQPQHF | - | TRBJ1-5 | - | TRBV6-5
TGTGCCAGCAGCTTGACAGGGAAAAAACTGTTTTTT | CASSLTGKKLFF | TRBD1 | TRBJ1-4 | few | TRBV13
TGTGCTAGCAGCTGGAGGGGTGGCAATGAGCAGTTCTTC | CASSWRGGNEQFF | - | TRBJ2-1 | - | TRBV7-7
TGTGCCAGCAGTGAATCGGGAGCAGAAAAACTGTTTTTT | CASSESGAEKLFF | - | TRBJ1-4 | - | TRBV25-1
TGCGCCAGCAGCCAAGATACTAGCGGGGGTAGGAATGAGCAGTTCTTC | CASSQDTSGGRNEQFF | TRBD2 | TRBJ2-1 | - | TRBV4-3
TGTGCCAGCAGTCCCTCGACAGGTTCAAATGAGCAATTCTTC | CASSPSTGSNEQFF | - | TRBJ2-1 | - | TRBV28
TGTGCCAGCAGGAGCCCCCGGGAGACCCAGTACTTC | CASRSPRETQYF | - | TRBJ2-5 | - | TRBV2
TGTGCCAGCACCAACGCGGTCTCGGGACCCCTCCACTTT | CASTNAVSGPLHF | - | TRBJ1-6 | - | TRBV6-5
TGTGCCAGCAGCGTAGGACCGGGGGGGCACCCTCTTAGGTCAGATACGCAGTATTTT | CASSVGPGGHPLRSDTQYF | TRBD2 | TRBJ2-3 | - | TRBV9